This TCR beta chain was observed in a study of PD-1 blockade in mismatch repair-deficient tumors. Germline V gene lookup returns CDR1 SGHRS and CDR2 YFSETQ. Trimming shortened V by 3 bases and J by 4 bases, and 10 bases separated the two germline ends. The CDR3 has 13 residues. Only in-frame clones appear in the TCRdb table, and some are missing; sequencing was by immunoSEQ multiplex PCR. The table shows tens of thousands of clones, with roughly 77% occurring only once. This TCR was recovered from an adult with mismatch repair-deficient cancer. The sequences come from peripheral blood, collected 4 weeks after starting pembrolizumab. The chain couples TRBV5-1 to TRBJ2-5, with D maybe TRBD1 (6 bases). For the CDR3, the DNA is TGCGCCAGCAGCTGGGGCAGGGGAGAGACCCAGTACTTC. This codes for CASSWGRGETQYF.